The entry below describes one TCR beta chain. Antigen: not known. These data come from a study of multiple sclerosis patients with progressive multifocal leukoencephalopathy. Points from the study as a whole: In most PML patients, TRB repertoires appeared less diverse by entropy. Before and during natalizumab, the clones expanded at PML already existed.

TCRdb's table, derived via immunoSEQ multiplex PCR, lists solely in-frame clones and lacks some. This sample yields some 30,000 clones, of which more than 80% are seen a single time; roughly 12% belongs to the top ten. Indicated time point: time of PML onset. Between 16 and 56 months of natalizumab therapy passed before PML developed in these natalizumab-treated patients. All PML patients were female, and all patients had earlier interferon beta. This TCR came from a woman aged 25 to 39 with progressive multifocal leukoencephalopathy. Sequences were derived from PBMCs, sampled from a patient treated with natalizumab.

CDR3 residues: CASSIDLRGWDTEAFF. CDR3 DNA sequence: TGTGCCAGTAGTATAGATCTGAGGGGTTGGGACACTGAAGCTTTCTTT. The chain combines TRBV19 with TRBJ1-1, with a tentative D call TRBD1 (5 bases). CDR1 and CDR2 (germline): LNHDA, SQIVND (reference sequence). V dropped 0 bases and J dropped 3 bases, with 14 bases sitting between them. The CDR3 contains 16 residues.